This is a list of T cell receptor beta chains from one sample in a study of shared clonotypes between healthy human individuals. Data came from immunoSEQ multiplex PCR; TCRdb stores just in-frame clones and leaves some out. Among approximately 2.4 million clones listed, about 94% were seen once. Sequencing was carried out using naive CD4+ T cells sorted from blood. All receptors come from a man in his late teens or twenties in good health. CDR3s include the opening cysteine and the closing phenylalanine or tryptophan. The D gene is left open where the match is weak. Rows give clone size only sometimes, using once, few, many, or a class for an expanded clone.

DNA,CDR3,V,D,size,J
TGCGCCAGCAGTGACTCCGGGACAGGGTTCCAGGAAAAACTGTTTTTT,CASSDSGTGFQEKLFF,TRBV10-2,TRBD1,NA,TRBJ1-4
TGTGCCAGCAGACGCAAGTGGGATGGGGACACTGAAGCTTTCTTT,CASRRKWDGDTEAFF,TRBV5-4,NA,NA,TRBJ1-1
TGTGCCAGCTCCAGGAACACTGAAGCTTTCTTT,CASSRNTEAFF,TRBV6-5,NA,once,TRBJ1-1
TGTGCCAGCAGAGCACGCGGAAGAGATACGCAGTATTTT,CASRARGRDTQYF,TRBV7-9,NA,NA,TRBJ2-3
TGTGCCACCCGAACAGGGACAGCCTACGAGCAGTACTTC,CATRTGTAYEQYF,TRBV15,TRBD1,once,TRBJ2-7
TGTGCCAGCAGTGAAGTGCAGGCCGGCTATGGCTACACCTTC,CASSEVQAGYGYTF,TRBV2,NA,NA,TRBJ1-2
TGTGCCAGTAGTATAGCCCGGGACTTCGAGCAGTACTTC,CASSIARDFEQYF,TRBV19,NA,NA,TRBJ2-7
TGTGCCAGCTCCCCGGGCCAAGGAGTAACGACCCAGCATTTT,CASSPGQGVTTQHF,TRBV18,NA,once,TRBJ1-5
TGTGCCAGCAGTGTCGGCATAGGCTATGGCTACACCTTC,CASSVGIGYGYTF,TRBV2,NA,NA,TRBJ1-2
TGTGCCAGCAGCCCCGACGGGGGTGGCGGCGAGCAGTACTTC,CASSPDGGGGEQYF,TRBV5-6,NA,NA,TRBJ2-7
TGCAGCGTCCCTGACAGGGGCGAGGAGACCCAGTACTTC,CSVPDRGEETQYF,TRBV29-1,TRBD1,NA,TRBJ2-5
TGTGCCTGGAGTGTAAAAGAATTGGGGACAGGGGGCGAGCAGTACTTC,CAWSVKELGTGGEQYF,TRBV30,TRBD1,NA,TRBJ2-7
TGTGCCACCAGCAGACCTGCTAGCGGGAGGCGTTACAATGAGCAGTTCTTC,CATSRPASGRRYNEQFF,TRBV15,TRBD2,NA,TRBJ2-1
TGTGCCAGCAGTTTCGACTTAAAGCAGTTCTTC,CASSFDLKQFF,TRBV28,NA,NA,TRBJ2-1
TGTGCCAGCAGCTTAGTGACGGGAGGGTACAATGAGCAGTTCTTC,CASSLVTGGYNEQFF,TRBV11-2,TRBD2,NA,TRBJ2-1
TGTGCCAGCAGTCTCGGGGTAGCGGGGGGTACAGATACGCAGTATTTT,CASSLGVAGGTDTQYF,TRBV2,TRBD2,NA,TRBJ2-3
TGTGCCAGCAGTTGGTCCCTGATAGATACGCAGTATTTT,CASSWSLIDTQYF,TRBV6-5,NA,NA,TRBJ2-3
TGTGCCAGCAGTCTAATCAGACAGGGGGGTCGCACTGAAGCTTTCTTT,CASSLIRQGGRTEAFF,TRBV25-1,TRBD1,NA,TRBJ1-1
TGTGCCAGCAGCCGGACAGCGGCCTACGAGCAGTACTTC,CASSRTAAYEQYF,TRBV6-1,NA,once,TRBJ2-7
TGTGCCAGCAGCCAAGGGACAGCCGGGGGGACTGAAGCTTTCTTT,CASSQGTAGGTEAFF,TRBV4-2,NA,NA,TRBJ1-1
TGTGCCAGCAGCGGCGGACGGAACAACTATGGCTACACCTTC,CASSGGRNNYGYTF,TRBV2,NA,NA,TRBJ1-2
TGCGCCAGCAGCCATGGAATTTCGGACCGCAGCTCTGGAAACACCATATATTTT,CASSHGISDRSSGNTIYF,TRBV5-1,NA,NA,TRBJ1-3
TGTGCCAGCAGTGTAGGTGGGACAGGCCAAAGAAATTCACCCCTCCACTTT,CASSVGGTGQRNSPLHF,TRBV2,TRBD1,NA,TRBJ1-6
TGCGCCAGCAGCTTGGCCTCGGGGTACCACGAGCAGTACTTC,CASSLASGYHEQYF,TRBV5-1,NA,NA,TRBJ2-7
TGTGCCAGCTCACCATCGCGGGGCGGGGAGCTGTTTTTT,CASSPSRGGELFF,TRBV18,NA,NA,TRBJ2-2
TGTGCCAGCAGTTTGCGGCCTGCCGGGGCCACTGAAGCTTTCTTT,CASSLRPAGATEAFF,TRBV27,NA,NA,TRBJ1-1
TGTGCCAGCAGCCCGGGACTAGCGGTCCAAGAGACCCAGTACTTC,CASSPGLAVQETQYF,TRBV14,TRBD2,NA,TRBJ2-5
TGTGCCTGGAGTCCGACGAGGTACGAGCAGTACTTC,CAWSPTRYEQYF,TRBV30,NA,NA,TRBJ2-7
TGTGCCATCAGTGAGTCAGGAGGCCAGAACACTGAAGCTTTCTTT,CAISESGGQNTEAFF,TRBV10-3,NA,NA,TRBJ1-1
TGTGCCAGCAGCTTAGCGCCTGGTACCGTCCCCATTTTCTTC,CASSLAPGTVPIFF,TRBV7-9,NA,NA,TRBJ2-1
TGTGCCTCCTCCCTATGGGCCAAAAACATTCAGTACTTC,CASSLWAKNIQYF,TRBV5-4,NA,NA,TRBJ2-4
TGTGCCGGGGGGTTAGCGGGAGATGGAGATACGCAGTATTTT,CAGGLAGDGDTQYF,TRBV7-9,TRBD2,NA,TRBJ2-3
TGTGCCAGCAGCTCCTCCGGGACTAGCCCTGAGCAGTTCTTC,CASSSSGTSPEQFF,TRBV7-2,TRBD2,NA,TRBJ2-1
TGTGCCAGCAGGTTTAGCGGGGGGAGCACAGATACGCAGTATTTT,CASRFSGGSTDTQYF,TRBV5-4,TRBD2,NA,TRBJ2-3
TGTGCCAGCAGTGAATCCGGGACTAGTAAAAATGAGCAGTTCTTC,CASSESGTSKNEQFF,TRBV25-1,TRBD2,NA,TRBJ2-1
TGTGCCAGTAGTATTTCCTTCGCAGGCGAGCAGTACTTC,CASSISFAGEQYF,TRBV19,NA,NA,TRBJ2-7
TGTGCCAGCAGTTTAGAGAAGGGTTATAGCAATCAGCCCCAGCATTTT,CASSLEKGYSNQPQHF,TRBV28,NA,NA,TRBJ1-5
TGTGCCAGCAGTCCCACAGGGTTAGTGAACACTGAAGCTTTCTTT,CASSPTGLVNTEAFF,TRBV6-5,NA,NA,TRBJ1-1
TGCAGCGTTGTCAACCGCCAGGGGAACTATGGCTACACCTTC,CSVVNRQGNYGYTF,TRBV29-1,NA,NA,TRBJ1-2
TGTGCCAGCAGCTTGGATAGCTCCAATAACTATGGCTACACCTTC,CASSLDSSNNYGYTF,TRBV5-4,NA,NA,TRBJ1-2
TGTGCCTGGGGACAGAACTATGGCTACACCTTC,CAWGQNYGYTF,TRBV30,NA,NA,TRBJ1-2
TGTGCCAGCAGCTCACGCCCGGGGTCAGGTAAAGGCACTGAAGCTTTCTTT,CASSSRPGSGKGTEAFF,TRBV7-8,NA,NA,TRBJ1-1